The present entry profiles one TCR beta chain with its context. Its antigen is undetermined. This entry comes from a study of T cells after yellow fever vaccination. Study-level information: For low cell numbers, libraries were made with SMART-Seq v4 Ultra Low Input. Broader study findings: Weaker overall, the secondary response nonetheless peaked faster (day 5 versus 15). Some clonotypes were seen in both the CD4 and the CD8 compartments. These made up a small share and likely arose from convergent recombination. In FACS-sorted repertoires, abundant clonotypes from the bulk population could appear as contaminants.

From germline, CDR1 is DFQATT and CDR2 SNEGSKA (reference sequence). V was trimmed by 7 bases and J by 2 bases, leaving 9 bases between them. The CDR3 has 12 residues. TCRdb reprocessed the 5' RACE reads with MiXCR, giving one entry per CDR3 protein. The sample shows 620,000 or so distinct CDR3 sequences, 12% of them seen only once. V gene TRBV20-1 combines with J gene TRBJ1-5; D ambiguous. Source: PBMCs, taken on the day of the yellow fever booster vaccination. The sequence was obtained from a man aged 30-40 years who received the YFV17D yellow fever vaccine. The CDR3 region is CSVPRGNQPQHF. Written as DNA, the CDR3 is TGCAGTGTCCCTAGGGGCAATCAGCCCCAGCATTTT.